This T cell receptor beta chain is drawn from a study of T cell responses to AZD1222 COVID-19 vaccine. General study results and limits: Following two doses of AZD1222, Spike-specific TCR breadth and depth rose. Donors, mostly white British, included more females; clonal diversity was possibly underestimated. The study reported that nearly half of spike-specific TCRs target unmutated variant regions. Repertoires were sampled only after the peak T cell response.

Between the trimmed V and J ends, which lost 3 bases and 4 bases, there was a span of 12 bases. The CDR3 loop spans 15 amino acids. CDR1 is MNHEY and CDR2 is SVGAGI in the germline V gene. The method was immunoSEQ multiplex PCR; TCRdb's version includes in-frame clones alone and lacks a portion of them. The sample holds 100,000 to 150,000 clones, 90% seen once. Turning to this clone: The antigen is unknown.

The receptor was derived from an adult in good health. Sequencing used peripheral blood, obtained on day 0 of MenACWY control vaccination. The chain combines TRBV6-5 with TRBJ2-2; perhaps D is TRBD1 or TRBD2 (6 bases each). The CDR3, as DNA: TGTGCCAGCAGTTATGAGGGGGGATCCACCGGGGAGCTGTTTTTT. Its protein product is CASSYEGGSTGELFF.